Listed below are T cell receptor beta chains from one sample, sequenced in a study of CD8+CD57+ T cells in acquired aplastic anemia. TCRdb re-called the reads with MiXCR, one entry per CDR3 protein. Of approximately 150,000 distinct CDR3 sequences detected, 47% appear once; the ten largest clones hold more than 1%. The sequencing sample was made of sorted CD4+, CD8+, or CD8+CD57+ T cells (not recorded which) from PBMCs. These receptors were collected from a human donor with aplastic anemia. The conserved cysteine and the conserved F or W are not part of the CDR3 here. Each record gives: CDR3 length, J gene, V gene, CDR3 protein.

15	TRBJ1-6	TRBV12-3/TRBV12-4	ASSFEGGSLNNSPLR
13	TRBJ1-4	TRBV6-1	ASSEGTARGEKLF
13	TRBJ1-6	TRBV15	ATSSEATEIQPLH
9	TRBJ2-7	TRBV29-1	SVEDNYEQY
16	TRBJ2-6	TRBV12-3/TRBV12-4	ASNLLLTGGPGANVLT
7	TRBJ1-2	TRBV29-1	SVIDGYT
14	TRBJ2-7	TRBV12-3/TRBV12-4	ASSLEDGPSSYEQY
12	TRBJ2-5	TRBV15	ATSSTRADETQY
11	TRBJ2-7	TRBV11-3	ASSPGTSYEQY
15	TRBJ2-1	TRBV3-1	ASSHNLPGQPYNEQF
10	TRBJ1-2	TRBV20-1	SASGGLYGYT
11	TRBJ2-4	TRBV20-1	SATGGGLYIQY
11	TRBJ2-3	TRBV7-3	ASSRPGGDTQY
11	TRBJ2-4	TRBV7-2	ASSTRQKNIQY
10	TRBJ2-7	TRBV7-9	ASSLIPGEQY
12	TRBJ1-5	TRBV12-3/TRBV12-4	ASSLSGASQPQH
13	TRBJ2-2	TRBV14	ASSPAGGGTGELF
11	TRBJ2-3	TRBV4-3	ASSRMSTDTQY
14	TRBJ2-1	TRBV10-3	AISEFEGGKYNEQF
13	TRBJ1-3	TRBV15	ATSRDEGAGNTIY
14	TRBJ2-3	TRBV2	ASSEPAGISTDTQY
13	TRBJ2-5	TRBV13	ASSPGRLGGETQY
10	TRBJ2-1	TRBV7-9	ASSWGFHEQF
13	TRBJ2-7	TRBV7-6	ASSAGTGGTYEQY
9	TRBJ2-7	TRBV27	ASSSTGFQY
14	TRBJ2-2	TRBV10-2	ASFSVGTVNTGELF
12	TRBJ2-1	TRBV9	ARGAKVGEVEQF
13	TRBJ2-1	TRBV19	ASRQRELSYNEQF
11	TRBJ1-6	TRBV20-1	SAGGLPNSPLH
15	TRBJ2-7	TRBV27	ASSLRLAGGRGNEQY
11	TRBJ2-7	TRBV27	ASSLRQGYEQY
10	TRBJ2-1	TRBV6-5	ASRQGSSEQF
10	TRBJ2-7	TRBV15	ATSRGGDEQY
11	TRBJ1-4	TRBV7-9	ATKRLDFEKLF
14	TRBJ1-5	TRBV10-3	ASLTRRGRSNQPQH
8	TRBJ1-4	TRBV7-9	ASGNEKLF
16	TRBJ2-3	TRBV24-1	ATSDSNLAGGPGDTQY
15	TRBJ2-3	TRBV2	ASSPGLAGGPRDTQY
14	TRBJ1-1	TRBV11-2	ASSLLDGAGYSEAF
13	TRBJ2-7	TRBV5-1	ASSLARGQQYEQY